This T cell receptor beta chain was identified in a study of shared clonotypes between healthy human individuals. The CDR3 totals 16 residues. V was trimmed by 7 bases and J by 0 bases, leaving 15 bases between them. In germline, CDR1 is MDHEN, CDR2 SYDVKM. The data were produced by immunoSEQ multiplex PCR, yet TCRdb's version contains in-frame clones alone and is incomplete. Here the sample spans about 2.5 million clones, approximately 90% being singletons. What was sequenced was naive CD4+ T cells from PBMCs. The subset: CD45RA+ positively selected. V gene TRBV28 combines with J gene TRBJ1-4; D is unclear. The TCR comes from a man in his late teens or twenties in good health. Some clones in this sample may be carry-over from other donors' samples. The CDR3 protein is CASTGAPAATNEKLFF. In nucleotides, the CDR3 is TGTGCCAGCACCGGAGCCCCGGCCGCAACTAATGAAAAACTGTTTTTT.